The present TCR beta chain was sequenced within a study of T cell responses to AZD1222 COVID-19 vaccine. General observations from the study: Elevations in Spike-specific TCR breadth and depth followed administration of two AZD1222 doses. Repertoires were obtained only post-peak T cell response. Spike was spanned by vaccine-associated CD4 TCRs, which were dominant at 160-218 and 743-854.

Remarks on this clone: Its specificity is unknown.

Repertoires were generated with immunoSEQ multiplex PCR, while TCRdb's copy carries only in-frame clones and drops some. The table shows 120,000 to 150,000 clones, with approximately 78% occurring only once. Germline V gene data show CDR1 as MGHRA and CDR2 as YSYEKL. V lost 1 base to trimming and J lost 4 bases, with 13 bases between them. CDR3 length: 15 amino acids. The receptor's source is an adult in good health. The chain links TRBV4-1 to TRBJ1-2, with D unclear. Sequences were derived from peripheral blood, sampled on day 0 of MenACWY control vaccination. The CDR3 coding sequence is TGCGCCAGCAGCCAAGGGGCGGGGTCTTCCTATGGCTACACCTTC. Residues: CASSQGAGSSYGYTF.